This T cell receptor beta chain was retrieved from a study of cytotoxic CD8 clonotypes in ibrutinib-treated CLL. At the level of the study: Sequenced samples delivered averages of 200,000 to 300,000 productive templates and some 93,000 productive rearrangements. Study-level points and caveats: Rare overall, public clonotypes shrank or held steady under therapy.

Clones were read by immunoSEQ multiplex PCR, and TCRdb kept only the in-frame ones, dropping some. The table records about 68,000 clones, around 68% of them present only once. Remarks on this clone: Its cognate antigen is unknown.

The source of approximately 1.9 micrograms of genomic DNA for TCR beta libraries was cryopreserved PBMCs. The sample here was PBMCs, taken after 12 months of ibrutinib treatment. The TCR comes from a human donor with chronic lymphocytic leukemia.

CDR3 sequence reads: CASSVGISDTYEQYF. The CDR3 DNA is TGTGCCAGCAGCGTAGGCATTAGCGATACCTACGAGCAGTACTTC. The chain carries TRBV9 and TRBJ2-7, with a possible D match to TRBD2 (5 bases). The V gene's germline CDR1 is SGDLS and CDR2 YYNGEE. Trimming removed 0 bases from V and 2 bases from J, with 12 bases in between. The CDR3 extends over 15 amino acids.